This passage covers 11 T cell receptor beta chains from one sample sequenced in a study of CD8+CD57+ T cells in acquired aplastic anemia. Genomic DNA served as template for TCR beta VDJ and CDR3 profiling. In TCRdb, the reads were re-called with MiXCR into one record per CDR3 protein. This table holds hundreds of thousands of distinct CDR3 sequences, 65% to 80% found once. Material for sequencing was sorted CD4+, CD8+, or CD8+CD57+ T cells (not recorded which) from PBMCs. The source is a human donor in good health, serving as a control.

As to this clonotype: At one boundary the junction diverges from the germline segment, which might be a read error. The rearrangement links TRBV7-9 to TRBJ1-3; 9 bases fit TRBD1. Germline loops: CDR1 SEHNR, CDR2 FQNEAQ (reference sequence). The CDR3 is 16 amino acids. CDR3 bases: TGTGCCAGCAGCAGAGAACGGACAGGGGATGGACACACCATATATTTT. Its protein is CASSRERTGDGHTIYF.

Remarks on this clonotype: No conserved phenylalanine or tryptophan is present at the end of the CDR3, so a read error is the likely explanation. The DNA is omitted, as the CDR3 cannot be located on it reliably, and the CDR3 follows TCRdb's listing. V is TRBV2 and J is TRBJ1-2; the table's D call TRBD1 went unverified against the DNA. Germline loops: CDR1 SNHLY, CDR2 FYNNEI. The CDR3 sequence runs 15 residues, both termini included. The CDR3 reads CASSEFARAGYTFGS.

Concerning this clonotype: Because the CDR3 is missing its conserved closing phenylalanine or tryptophan, this is likely a read error. J is TRBJ2-2 and V is TRBV9; D is uncertain. The CDR3 length is 15 residues. V was cut by 3 bases and J by 3 bases, with 12 bases left in between. Germline V lookup: CDR1 SGDLS, CDR2 YYNGEE. The CDR3, as DNA: TGTGCCAGCAGCGAGGCCGGGTGGGACACCGGGGAGCTGTTTCTT. This sequence encodes CASSEAGWDTGELFL.

This clonotype was detected many times. The chain is built from TRBV25-1 and TRBJ2-7, with 9 bases matching TRBD1. Germline loops: CDR1 MGHDK, CDR2 SYGVNS. The V and J ends lost 4 bases and 0 bases, in that order; junction bases with no gene match: 4. The CDR3 has 15 residues. The CDR3: CASSGTDRGSYEQYF. DNA of the CDR3: TGTGCCAGCAGTGGGACGGACAGGGGCTCCTACGAGCAGTACTTC.

The chain couples TRBV7-4 to TRBJ2-5; D call uncertain. Trimming took 0 bases from V and 10 from J, leaving 21 bases between them. From germline, CDR1 is SGHVT and CDR2 SQSDAQ. The CDR3 contains 16 residues. CDR3 sequence reads: CASSLASEYEQYIQYF. In DNA, the CDR3 is TGTGCCAGCAGCTTAGCTTCGGAGTACGAGCAGTACATCCAGTACTTC.

This clonotype came up many times. The gene calls are TRBV5-1 and TRBJ2-3, with 9 bases that match TRBD2. This CDR3 region has 16 residues. Germline CDR1 reads SGHRS; CDR2 reads YFSETQ. V was clipped by 3 bases and J by 3 bases; unmatched bases: 8. The DNA for the CDR3 is TGCGCCAGCAGCTCGGGACCGACTAGCGGTACAGATACGCAGTATTTT. It translates to CASSSGPTSGTDTQYF.

The chain has TRBV12-3 or TRBV12-4 and TRBJ1-2; no reliable D call. This CDR3 is 15 amino acids long. The V end was cut by 4 bases, the J end by 0 bases, with 12 bases between. The CDR3 DNA sequence: TGTGCCAGCAGTTCCGGTCCAAATTCTAACTATGGCTACACCTTC. Its translation: CASSSGPNSNYGYTF.

This clonotype occurred many times. This chain joins TRBV7-3 and TRBJ2-3; D unclear. Germline CDR1 reads SGHTA; CDR2 reads FQGTGA. CDR3 length: 15 residues. V dropped 1 base and J dropped 2 bases, with 10 bases sitting between them. In DNA, the CDR3 is TGTGCCAGCAGCTTAAACGGCCTAGTCACAGATACGCAGTATTTT. It codes for CASSLNGLVTDTQYF.

The rearrangement links TRBV7-2 to TRBJ1-2; D not resolved. The CDR3 contains 16 residues. The germline V gene encodes CDR1 SGHTA and CDR2 FQGNSA. Deletions cut 2 bases from V and 9 bases from J, with 22 bases between. The CDR3 spells CASSLLGIEKDNCYTF. CDR3 in DNA: TGTGCCAGCAGCTTACTAGGGATTGAGAAGGATAATTGCTACACCTTC.

The chain employs TRBV7-4 and TRBJ2-1; TRBD1 matches at 7 bases. There are 17 residues in the CDR3. The V segment lost 0 bases and the J segment 7 bases; nucleotides outside the gene matches: 12. From germline, CDR1 is SGHVT and CDR2 SQSDAQ. The CDR3 nucleotides are TGTGCCAGCAGCTTAGCATTATCAGACAGGGTGAAGAATGAGCAGTTCTTC. Its protein is CASSLALSDRVKNEQFF.

The CDR3, as DNA: TGTGCCAGCAGCTTCGGGAGCGCGGATAACTATGGCTACTTC. Encoded protein: CASSFGSADNYGYF. This rearrangement joins TRBV7-2 to TRBJ2-7; perhaps TRBD2 as D (6 bases). Germline CDR1 reads SGHTA; CDR2 reads FQGNSA. V lost 3 bases, J lost 13 bases, and 22 bases lay in between. This CDR3 is 14 amino acids long.